This TCR beta chain originates from a study of vaccination effects on CD4 cells after COVID-19. Study information: A few convalescent patients were sampled both early and late post-vaccination. Post-vaccine sample collection fell at a median of 72 days after the second dose.

ViraFEST expansion of antigen-specific CD4+ T cells with viral peptide pools preceded sequencing. Cultured cells yielded isolated CD4+ T cells after nine to ten days. PCR-confirmed SARS-CoV-2 infection occurred in the person between March and December 2020. The vaccine given was either BNT162b2 or mRNA-1273, in two doses. Both day 3 and day 7 saw half the medium replaced with IL-2 medium. Sequenced by immunoSEQ multiplex PCR; TCRdb stores in-frame clones only, minus some. The sample has 11,000 to 15,000 clones, roughly four fifths seen once; the top ten hold more than 25%. In the case of this clone: Its antigen is unknown.

Source: CD4+ T cells from PBMCs cultured with HCoV-NL63 spike peptides, taken after COVID-19 vaccination. This sequence originates from a human donor who had a prior SARS-CoV-2 infection.

The CDR3 nucleotides are TGTGCCAGCAGCTTCGGGACAGGGAGGAAGACCCAGTACTTC. This encodes CASSFGTGRKTQYF. The chain couples TRBV5-6 to TRBJ2-5, with 9 bases that match TRBD1. The CDR3 covers 14 residues. The ends lost 2 bases at V and 6 bases at J; junction bases unmatched: 5. Germline-derived CDR1 and CDR2 are SGHDT and YYEEEE. Filled out from reference TRBV5-6 and TRBJ2-5, the complete variable domain reads DAGVTQSPTHLIKTRGQQVTLRCSPKSGHDTVSWYQQALGQGPQFIFQYYEEEERQRGNFPDRFSGHQFPNYSSELNVNALLLGDSALYLCASSFGTGRKTQYFGPGTRLLVL.